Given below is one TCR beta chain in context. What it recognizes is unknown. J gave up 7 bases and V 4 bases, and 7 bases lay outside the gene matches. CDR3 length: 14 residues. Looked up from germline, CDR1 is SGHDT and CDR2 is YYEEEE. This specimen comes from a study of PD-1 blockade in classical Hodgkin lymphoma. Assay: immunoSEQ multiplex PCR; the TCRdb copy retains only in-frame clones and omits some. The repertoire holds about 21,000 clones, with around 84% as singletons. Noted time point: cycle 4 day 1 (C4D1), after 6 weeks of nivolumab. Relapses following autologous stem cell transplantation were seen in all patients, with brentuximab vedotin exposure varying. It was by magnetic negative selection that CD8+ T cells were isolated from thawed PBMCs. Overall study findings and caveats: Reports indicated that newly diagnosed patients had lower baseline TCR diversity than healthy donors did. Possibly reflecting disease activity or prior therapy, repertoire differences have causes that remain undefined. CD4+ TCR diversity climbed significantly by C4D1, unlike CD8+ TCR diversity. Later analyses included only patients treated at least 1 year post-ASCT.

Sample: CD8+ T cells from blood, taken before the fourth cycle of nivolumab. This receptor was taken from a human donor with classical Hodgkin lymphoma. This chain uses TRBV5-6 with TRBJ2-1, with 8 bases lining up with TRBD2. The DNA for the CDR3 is TGTGCCAGCAGCCCTTCGGGACTAGTAAATGAGCAGTTCTTC. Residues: CASSPSGLVNEQFF.